The 20 T cell receptor beta chains listed next were all sequenced from one sample in a study of early T cells in non-severe SARS-CoV-2 infection. MiXCR, run by TCRdb on the 5' RACE reads, gives a single entry per CDR3 protein. The repertoire consists of 50,000 to 65,000 distinct CDR3 sequences, with 7% to 10% occurring once and the leading ten covering 3.5% to 5%. The sequencing input was whole blood. These receptors were taken from an adult who was a healthcare worker with PCR-confirmed SARS-CoV-2 infection or an uninfected control (not recorded which).

At least ten counts were recorded for this clonotype. The gene calls are TRBV7-2 and TRBJ2-7, with D perhaps TRBD1 (6 bases). Trimming took off 4 bases at V and 3 bases at J, with 10 bases between the two ends. The CDR3 loop spans 13 amino acids. Germline values: CDR1 SGHTA, CDR2 FQGNSA. The CDR3 reads CASSSQGYYEQYF. The CDR3 nucleotides read TGTGCCAGCAGCTCCCAGGGGTACTACGAGCAGTACTTC.

This clonotype was found many times. The chain recombines TRBV11-2 with TRBJ2-7, with TRBD1 identical over 7 bases. Germline CDR1 SGHAT, CDR2 FQNNGV. The CDR3 consists of 17 residues. V lost 1 base, J lost 6 bases, and 15 bases stayed unmatched. DNA for the CDR3: TGTGCCAGCAGCTTAGCCTTCTTTCGACAGGGAAGACTCGAGCAGTACTTC. As protein: CASSLAFFRQGRLEQYF.

The chain employs TRBV29-1 and TRBJ2-3; no clear D. CDR3 size: 13 residues. Germline CDR1 and CDR2: SQVTM and ANQGSEA. Trimming took off 5 bases at V and 1 base at J, with 10 bases between the two ends. CDR3 DNA: TGCAGCGTTCGGGCCTTTGGCACAGATACGCAGTATTTT. It specifies CSVRAFGTDTQYF.

This clonotype was counted ten times or more. The rearrangement joins TRBV4-3 to TRBJ2-3, with D unclear. The CDR3 covers 13 residues. Trimming cost V 0 bases and J 3 bases, with 4 bases left between them. Germline CDR1 is LGHNA and CDR2 is YSLEER. DNA for the CDR3: TGCGCCAGCAGCCAAGAACTAACAGATACGCAGTATTTT. It is translated as CASSQELTDTQYF.

The table lists this clonotype with many counts. V and J are TRBV27 and TRBJ2-7; unclear D gene. V lost 2 bases, J lost 5 bases, and 16 bases lay in between. CDR1 is MNHEY and CDR2 is SMNVEV in the germline V gene (reference sequence). The CDR3 runs 15 residues. The chain's CDR3 is CASSLRAGSLDEQYF. The CDR3 DNA reads TGTGCCAGCAGTTTACGAGCAGGTTCGTTGGACGAGCAGTACTTC.

Many counts were recorded for this clonotype. The chain employs TRBV27 and TRBJ2-1; a weak D match, TRBD2 (6 bases). In germline, CDR1 is MNHEY, CDR2 SMNVEV (reference sequence). V lost 3 bases and J lost 2, with 11 bases in between. The CDR3 covers 15 residues. The CDR3 here is CASSFAGPPYNEQFF. The DNA of the CDR3 is TGTGCCAGCAGTTTTGCGGGACCCCCCTACAATGAGCAGTTCTTC.

This clonotype was seen repeatedly, ten times or more. The chain is built from TRBV11-2 and TRBJ2-5; a possible D gene is TRBD2 (6 bases). V was pared by 3 bases and J by 3 bases, with 8 bases between. Germline V gene data show CDR1 as SGHAT and CDR2 as FQNNGV. This CDR3 region has 13 residues. The CDR3 spells CASSFGGEETQYF. CDR3 sequence (DNA): TGTGCCAGCAGCTTCGGCGGGGAAGAGACCCAGTACTTC.

This clonotype was found many times. A junction boundary mismatches the germline segment, possibly from a read error. J is TRBJ2-3 and V is TRBV18, with 7 bases matching TRBD2. This CDR3 comprises 16 residues. CDR1 KGHSH and CDR2 LQKENI come from the germline V gene. Here the CDR3 DNA reads TGTGCCAGCTCACCAATGACTAGCAGCTCCACAGATACACAGTATTTT. Translating it yields CASSPMTSSSTDTQYF.

This clonotype was observed at least ten times. This chain joins TRBV4-2 and TRBJ2-5; the D call may be TRBD1 or TRBD2 (5 bases each). Trimming shortened V by 0 bases and J by 3 bases, and 14 bases separated the two germline ends. This CDR3 comprises 16 residues. Germline CDR1 and CDR2: LGHNA and YNFKEQ. Here the CDR3 DNA reads TGTGCCAGCAGCCAAGATGGGGGAACAGGCAAAGAGACCCAGTACTTC. It specifies CASSQDGGTGKETQYF.

This sequence joins TRBV20-1 and TRBJ2-7; D possibly corresponds to TRBD1 (6 bases). The ends were cut back, 6 bases at V and 0 bases at J, with 18 bases in the middle. The length of the CDR3 is 15 residues. Per the germline V gene, CDR1 is DFQATT and CDR2 is SNEGSKA (reference sequence). The CDR3 sequence: CSAIPLEGVSYEQYF. The CDR3 DNA is TGCAGTGCCATCCCTTTAGAGGGGGTCTCCTACGAGCAGTACTTC.

CDR3 nucleotides: TGCGCCAGCAGCCAAGATCTGAAGGTCAGCCTCTCCTACGAGCAGTACTTC. As protein: CASSQDLKVSLSYEQYF. The chain employs TRBV4-1 and TRBJ2-7; D remains ambiguous. This CDR3 comprises 17 residues. CDR1 is MGHRA, CDR2 YSYEKL, per germline. The V end lost 0 bases, the J end lost 0 bases, and 15 bases lay between the germline ends.

The V and J genes are TRBV6-5 and TRBJ2-1; D possibly corresponds to TRBD1 (6 bases). Germline-derived CDR1 and CDR2 are MNHEY and SVGAGI. There are 15 residues in the CDR3. Trimming removed 4 bases from V and 5 bases from J, with 15 bases in between. The CDR3 DNA reads TGTGCCAGCAGTTTACAGGGCAACGCACACAATGAGCAGTTCTTC. Translated, it gives CASSLQGNAHNEQFF.

This clonotype was recorded once. This CDR3 reads CASSYSPQNTEAFF. The CDR3 DNA reads as TGTGCCAGCAGTTACTCTCCCCAGAACACTGAAGCTTTCTTT. The V gene is TRBV6-2 or TRBV6-3, the J gene TRBJ1-1; D remains unclear. V gave up 0 bases and J gave up 1 base, with 6 bases separating them. The CDR3 is 14 residues long. The germline CDR1 and CDR2 sequences are MNHEY and SVGEGT.

The sample holds many counts of this clonotype. The gene calls are TRBV29-1 and TRBJ2-3, with D possibly matching TRBD2 (7 bases). The CDR3 length is 15 residues. The V gene lost 3 bases and the J gene lost 5 bases, with 18 bases spanning the gap. CDR1 and CDR2 (germline): SQVTM, ANQGSEA. The CDR3 reads CSVDKGGGLKDTQYF. CDR3 DNA: TGCAGCGTTGATAAGGGGGGGGGCCTTAAAGATACGCAGTATTTT.

At least ten counts were recorded for this clonotype. The chain joins TRBV7-9 to TRBJ2-3, with D maybe TRBD2 (6 bases). V lost 3 bases, J lost 2 bases, and 21 bases lay in between. Germline V gene data show CDR1 as SEHNR and CDR2 as FQNEAQ (reference sequence). This CDR3 is built from 18 residues. In DNA, the CDR3 is TGTGCCAGCAGCTTCGCCCTGACTAGGATCAAAGTCACAGATACGCAGTATTTT. It encodes CASSFALTRIKVTDTQYF.

There are many counts of this clonotype. The rearrangement uses TRBV7-9 and TRBJ2-5; D gene unclear. CDR3 length equals 11 residues. V shed 10 bases and J shed 2 bases, with 8 bases lying between them. Germline V gene lookup returns CDR1 SEHNR and CDR2 FQNEAQ (reference sequence). CDR3 in amino acids: CATSPQETQYF. The CDR3 DNA is TGTGCCACCTCTCCGCAAGAGACCCAGTACTTC.

This clonotype came up many times. The gene calls are TRBV27 and TRBJ1-2; D might be TRBD1 (6 bases). This CDR3 is 14 amino acids long. V lost 4 bases and J 4 bases, leaving 13 bases between the germline ends. The germline CDR1 and CDR2 sequences are MNHEY and SMNVEV (reference sequence). The CDR3 nucleotides read TGTGCCAGCAGTTCCTCGACAGGTTCCTATGGCTACACCTTC. Translated: CASSSSTGSYGYTF.

This clonotype was counted ten times or more. The chain combines TRBV7-2 with TRBJ2-1, with TRBD1 identical over 7 bases. Germline V gene data show CDR1 as SGHTA and CDR2 as FQGNSA. CDR3 length: 16 residues. V was clipped by 5 bases and J by 7 bases; unmatched bases: 14. CDR3 in DNA: TGTGCCAGCAGCCTAGGGGGCAGATTTTTCTCGAATGAGCAGTTCTTC. Its protein is CASSLGGRFFSNEQFF.

V and J are TRBV4-1 and TRBJ2-3, with 7 nucleotides matching TRBD2. The CDR3 consists of 20 residues. Germline lookup yields CDR1 MGHRA and CDR2 YSYEKL. V shed 0 bases and J 2 bases; nucleotides not matched to a gene: 17. The CDR3 reads CASSQDGQGLSGPYTDTQYF. The CDR3 nucleotides are TGCGCCAGCAGCCAAGATGGGCAGGGCCTTAGCGGGCCCTACACAGATACGCAGTATTTT.

This clonotype was counted many times. The J gene is TRBJ2-7, the V gene TRBV7-2; 9 positions match TRBD2. After removal of 6 bases from V and 6 bases from J, the junction contained 12 bases not matched to a gene. The CDR3 covers 15 residues. Germline-derived CDR1 and CDR2 are SGHTA and FQGNSA. The CDR3 DNA is TGTGCCAGCAGTCCTGGGGGTAGCGGGAGTCTCGAGCAGTACTTC. This translates into CASSPGGSGSLEQYF.